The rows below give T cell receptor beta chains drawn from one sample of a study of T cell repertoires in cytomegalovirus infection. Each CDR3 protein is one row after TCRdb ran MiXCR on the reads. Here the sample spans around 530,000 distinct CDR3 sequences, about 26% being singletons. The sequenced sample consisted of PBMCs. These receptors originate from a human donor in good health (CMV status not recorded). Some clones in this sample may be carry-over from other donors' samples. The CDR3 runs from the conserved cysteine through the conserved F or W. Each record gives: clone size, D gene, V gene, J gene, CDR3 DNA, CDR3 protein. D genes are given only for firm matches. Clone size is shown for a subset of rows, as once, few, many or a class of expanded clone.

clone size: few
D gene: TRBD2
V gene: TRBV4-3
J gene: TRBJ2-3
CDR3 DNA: TGCGCCAGCAGCCGGGGAGCGGGGCCAGATACGCAGTATTTT
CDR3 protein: CASSRGAGPDTQYF

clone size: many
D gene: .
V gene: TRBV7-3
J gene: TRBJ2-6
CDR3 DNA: TGTGCCAGCAGCTTAATAAGTGGTGTACCCTTTGGGGCCAACGTCCTGACTTTC
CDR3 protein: CASSLISGVPFGANVLTF

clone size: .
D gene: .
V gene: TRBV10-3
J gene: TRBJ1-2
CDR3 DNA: TGTGCCATCTACATGTCTGGGGATGGCTACACCTTC
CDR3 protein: CAIYMSGDGYTF

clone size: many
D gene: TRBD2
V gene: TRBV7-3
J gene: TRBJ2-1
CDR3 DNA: TGTGCCAGCAGCCCTTCTAGCGGGATTTTAAATGAGCAGTTCTTC
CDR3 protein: CASSPSSGILNEQFF

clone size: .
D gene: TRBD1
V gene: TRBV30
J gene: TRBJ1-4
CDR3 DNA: TGTGCCGGCTCGGGGACAGGCGGTGAAAAACTGTTTTTT
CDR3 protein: CAGSGTGGEKLFF

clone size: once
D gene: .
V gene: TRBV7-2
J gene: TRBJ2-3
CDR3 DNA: TGTGCCAGCAGCTTAGGGAGATCGGCAGATACGCAGTATTTT
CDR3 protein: CASSLGRSADTQYF

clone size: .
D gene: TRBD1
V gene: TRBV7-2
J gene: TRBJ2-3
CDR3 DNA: TGTGCCAGCAGGTCCGGGACAGACATCACAGATACGCAGTATTTT
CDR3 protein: CASRSGTDITDTQYF

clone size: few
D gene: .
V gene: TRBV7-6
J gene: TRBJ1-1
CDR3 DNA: TGTGCCACATCCCCGGCGAACACTGAAGCTTTCTTT
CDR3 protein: CATSPANTEAFF

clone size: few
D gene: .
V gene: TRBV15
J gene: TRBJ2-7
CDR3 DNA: TGTGCCACCAGCAGAGACACGGGAAGAGGGACCTACGAGCAGTACTTC
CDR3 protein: CATSRDTGRGTYEQYF

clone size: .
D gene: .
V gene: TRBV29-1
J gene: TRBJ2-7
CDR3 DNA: TGCAGCGTTGCTCGCGCGAGTAAGGACGAGCAGTACTTC
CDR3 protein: CSVARASKDEQYF

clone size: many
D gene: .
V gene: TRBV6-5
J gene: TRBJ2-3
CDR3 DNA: TGTGCCAGCGGCCTAGGACAGTCCTGGATGGATACGCAGTATTTT
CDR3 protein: CASGLGQSWMDTQYF

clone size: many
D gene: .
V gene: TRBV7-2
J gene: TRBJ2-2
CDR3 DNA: TGTGCCAGCAGCCCAAGTTTGGGGCGGGTCGGGGAGCTGTTTTTT
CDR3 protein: CASSPSLGRVGELFF

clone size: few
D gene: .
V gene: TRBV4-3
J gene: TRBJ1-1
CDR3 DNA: TGCGCCAGCAGCCAGAATACAATGACTGAAGCTTTCTTT
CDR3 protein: CASSQNTMTEAFF

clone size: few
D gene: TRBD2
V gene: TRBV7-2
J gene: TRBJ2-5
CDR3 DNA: TGTGCCAGCAGCATTACTAGCGTTCAAGAGACCCAGTACTTC
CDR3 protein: CASSITSVQETQYF

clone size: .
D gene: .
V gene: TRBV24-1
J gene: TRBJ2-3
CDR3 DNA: TGCGCCACCAGTGATGACACAGATACGCAGTATTTT
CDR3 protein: CATSDDTDTQYF

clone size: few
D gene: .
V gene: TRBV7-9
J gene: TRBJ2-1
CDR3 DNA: TGTGCCAGCAGCTTAGACTGGGGGCAGATCAAGGACAATGAGCAGTTCTTC
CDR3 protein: CASSLDWGQIKDNEQFF

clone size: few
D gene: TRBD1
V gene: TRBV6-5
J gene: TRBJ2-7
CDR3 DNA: TGTGCCAGCAAGCAAATGGACAGGGGGTATTACGAGCAGTACTTC
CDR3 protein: CASKQMDRGYYEQYF

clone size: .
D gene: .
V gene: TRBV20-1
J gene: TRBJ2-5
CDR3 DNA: TGCAGTGCCTCTCGGTCCCAAGAGACCCAGTACTTC
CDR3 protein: CSASRSQETQYF

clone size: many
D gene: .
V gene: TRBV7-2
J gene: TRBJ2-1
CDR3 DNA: TGTGCCAGCAGCTTGGGGCAGCGTACTACCTACAATGAGCAGTTCTTC
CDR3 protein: CASSLGQRTTYNEQFF

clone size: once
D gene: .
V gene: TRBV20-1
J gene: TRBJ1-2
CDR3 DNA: TGCAGTGCTAGAGTGGACACCTATGGCTACACCTTC
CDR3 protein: CSARVDTYGYTF

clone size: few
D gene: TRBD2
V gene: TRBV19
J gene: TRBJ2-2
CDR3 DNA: TGTGCCAGTAGTATAAGGTCTAGCGGGGCACAAACAAACACCGGGGAGCTGTTTTTT
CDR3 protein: CASSIRSSGAQTNTGELFF

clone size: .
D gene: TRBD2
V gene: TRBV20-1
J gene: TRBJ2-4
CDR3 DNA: TGCAGTGCCCGGGAGGGGACCATTCAGTACTTC
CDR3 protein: CSAREGTIQYF

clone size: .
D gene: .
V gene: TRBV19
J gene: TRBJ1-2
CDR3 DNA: TGTGCCAGTAGTGGGGAGGACACGAGGTATGGCTACACCTTC
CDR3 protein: CASSGEDTRYGYTF

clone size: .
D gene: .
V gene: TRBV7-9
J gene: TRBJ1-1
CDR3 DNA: TGTGCCAGCAGCTTAGCGCAGAGGGATCCTGAAGCTTTCTTT
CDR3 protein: CASSLAQRDPEAFF

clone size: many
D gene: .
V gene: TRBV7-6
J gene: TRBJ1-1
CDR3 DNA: TGTGCCAGCAGCCCCGGGGCGAACACTGAAGCTTTCTTT
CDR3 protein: CASSPGANTEAFF

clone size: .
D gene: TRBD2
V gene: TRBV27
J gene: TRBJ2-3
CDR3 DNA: TGTGCCAGCAGTTTATGGGTAGCGGGAGGTTCCGCAGATACGCAGTATTTT
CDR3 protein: CASSLWVAGGSADTQYF

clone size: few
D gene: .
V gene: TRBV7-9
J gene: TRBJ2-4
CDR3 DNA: TGTGCCAGCAGCCTAGTTGGAGGGGGGTCGCTCAAAAACATTCAGTACTTC
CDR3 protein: CASSLVGGGSLKNIQYF

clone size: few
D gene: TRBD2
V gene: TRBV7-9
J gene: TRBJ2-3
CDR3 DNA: TGTGCCAGCGACTGGGGGGGAGCGGCAAGCACAGATACGCAGTATTTT
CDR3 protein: CASDWGGAASTDTQYF

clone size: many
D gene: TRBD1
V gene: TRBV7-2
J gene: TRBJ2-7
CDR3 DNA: TGTGCCAGCAGCCTTACAGGGGTCGGGTACGAGCAGTACTTC
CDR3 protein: CASSLTGVGYEQYF

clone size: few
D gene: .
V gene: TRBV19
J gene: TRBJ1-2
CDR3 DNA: TGTGCCAGTAGTATCGGGGAGTATGGCTACACCTTC
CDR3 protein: CASSIGEYGYTF

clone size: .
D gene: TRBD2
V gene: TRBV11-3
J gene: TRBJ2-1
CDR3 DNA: TGTGCCAGCAGCTCGATTAGCGGGAGTAGTACCGATGAGCAGTTCTTC
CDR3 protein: CASSSISGSSTDEQFF

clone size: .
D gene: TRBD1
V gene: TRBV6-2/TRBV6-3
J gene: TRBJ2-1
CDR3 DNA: TGTGCCAGCAGCTACACAGGGGCTCTCAATGAGCAGTTCTTC
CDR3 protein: CASSYTGALNEQFF

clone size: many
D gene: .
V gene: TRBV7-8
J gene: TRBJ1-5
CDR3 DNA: TGTGCCAGCAGCTTTAGGAGTGGGGGCAATCAGCCCCAGCATTTT
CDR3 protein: CASSFRSGGNQPQHF

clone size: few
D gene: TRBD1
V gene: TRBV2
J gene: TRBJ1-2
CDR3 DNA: TGTGCCAGCGGACTACCAACAGGGGTTCTGGATGGCTACACCTTC
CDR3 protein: CASGLPTGVLDGYTF

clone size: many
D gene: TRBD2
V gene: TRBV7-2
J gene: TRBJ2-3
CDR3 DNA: TGTGCCAGCAGCTTAGCACCGGGACTAGCGGGAGCAGATACGCAGTATTTT
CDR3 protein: CASSLAPGLAGADTQYF

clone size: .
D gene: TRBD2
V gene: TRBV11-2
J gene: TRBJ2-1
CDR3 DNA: TGTGCCAGCAAAACCCTTTCGGGCGGGAGCTACAATGAGCAGTTCTTC
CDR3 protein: CASKTLSGGSYNEQFF

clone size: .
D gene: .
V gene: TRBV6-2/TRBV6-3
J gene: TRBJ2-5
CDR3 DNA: TGTGCCAGCAGGAAGGGGATGGGGCAAGAGACCCAGTACTTC
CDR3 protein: CASRKGMGQETQYF

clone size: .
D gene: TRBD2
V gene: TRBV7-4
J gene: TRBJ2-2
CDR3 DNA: TGTGCCAGCAGCTTCCCTACTAGCGGAGTGAACACCGGGGAGCTGTTTTTT
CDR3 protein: CASSFPTSGVNTGELFF

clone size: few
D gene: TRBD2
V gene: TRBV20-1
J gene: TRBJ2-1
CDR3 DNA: TGCAGTACTTTAGCGGGAGGGCCGAGGAGCGAGCAGTTCTTC
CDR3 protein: CSTLAGGPRSEQFF

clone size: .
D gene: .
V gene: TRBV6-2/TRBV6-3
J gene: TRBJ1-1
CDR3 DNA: TGTGCCAGCACCTACAGGCCCGAGGGCCCGAGGGCTTTCTTT
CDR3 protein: CASTYRPEGPRAFF

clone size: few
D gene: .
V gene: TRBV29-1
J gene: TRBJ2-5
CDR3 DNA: TGCAGCGGGGGGGGATCGACAGGGGAGAGGACCCAGTACTTC
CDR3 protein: CSGGGSTGERTQYF

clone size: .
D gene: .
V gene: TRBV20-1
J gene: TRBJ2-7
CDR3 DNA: TGCAGCGGGACCGATCACGAGCAGTACTTC
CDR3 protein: CSGTDHEQYF

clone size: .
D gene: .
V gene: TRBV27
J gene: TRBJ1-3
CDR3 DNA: TGTGCCAGCAGTCCCCCCGACATTATAGGAATCAGTATCGAGAGCTCTGGAAACACCATATATTTT
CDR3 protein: CASSPPDIIGISIESSGNTIYF

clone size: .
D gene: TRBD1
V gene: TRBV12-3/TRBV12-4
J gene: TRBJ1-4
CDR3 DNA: TGTGCCAGCACCCGGGACAGGGGAGAAAAACTGTTTTTT
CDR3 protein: CASTRDRGEKLFF

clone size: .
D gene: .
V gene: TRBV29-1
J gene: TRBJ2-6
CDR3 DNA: TGCAGCGTCGCCGGGACATTCGGTCTCTCTGGGGCCAACGTCCTGACTTTC
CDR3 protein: CSVAGTFGLSGANVLTF

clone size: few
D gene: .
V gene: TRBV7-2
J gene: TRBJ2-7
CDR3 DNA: TGTGCCAGCAGCCTCGTTGGAGGGGAGTTTTCCTACGAGCAGTACTTC
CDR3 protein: CASSLVGGEFSYEQYF

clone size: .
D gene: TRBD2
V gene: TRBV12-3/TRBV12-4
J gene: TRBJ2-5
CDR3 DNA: TGTGCCAGCAGCAGACTAGCGGGAGGGCCGTCAGAGAAGACCCAGTACTTC
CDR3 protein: CASSRLAGGPSEKTQYF

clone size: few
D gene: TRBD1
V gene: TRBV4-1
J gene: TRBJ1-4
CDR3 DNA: TGCGCCAGCAGCCATTCCAGGGGGGGAGGTGAAAAACTGTTTTTT
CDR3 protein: CASSHSRGGGEKLFF

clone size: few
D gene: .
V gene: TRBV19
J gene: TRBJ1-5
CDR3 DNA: TGTGCCAGTAGTATAGACGTCCGCCAGGGGTTAAATCAGCCCCAGCATTTT
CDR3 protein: CASSIDVRQGLNQPQHF